This T cell receptor beta chain originates from a study of cytomegalovirus exposure and HLA in healthy donors. The study, taken as a whole, reports: It was reported that TCR beta sequences correctly inferred the HLA-A and HLA-B alleles for most subjects.

Concerning this clone itself: Its matching antigen is unknown. Other DNA sequences in this sample translate to the same CDR3.

13 Jbeta primers and 60 Vbeta primers were used for the PCR. The assay was immunoSEQ multiplex PCR, and TCRdb's table has in-frame clones only and misses some. The sample comprises around 100,000 clones, 60% to 85% of which are singletons, and over 5% rests with the top ten. The CDR3 extends over 16 amino acids. Germline V gene sequence: CDR1 SGHRS, CDR2 YFSETQ. Trimming at V came to 0 bases and at J to 6 bases, leaving 5 bases not matched to a gene. This receptor was obtained from a female donor in good health and CMV-seropositive. This chain links TRBV5-1 with TRBJ2-1, with 11 positions matching TRBD2. Sequencing was performed on PBMCs. Here the CDR3 DNA reads TGCGCCAGCAGCTTGGTTCTAGCGGGAGGACGCAATGAGCAGTTCTTC. Translated: CASSLVLAGGRNEQFF.